These T cell receptor beta chains were read from a single sample in a study of shared clonotypes between healthy human individuals. The repertoire was sequenced with immunoSEQ multiplex PCR; TCRdb's copy has only in-frame clones and lacks some. The data show about 600,000 clones, about 97% seen once. Sequencing was done on a sample of naive CD4+ T cells sorted from blood. The source is a woman aged 25 to 39 in good health. The CDR3 runs from the conserved cysteine through the conserved F or W. The order of the fields is D gene, clone size, V gene, J gene, CDR3 protein, CDR3 DNA. A D gene is named only where the DNA matches it firmly. The size field is filled for only some rows; it gives once, few, many or a size class.

d_gene: .; abundance: .; v_gene: TRBV18; j_gene: TRBJ2-1; CDR3aa: CASSPGDPQWGFF; CDR3nt: TGTGCCAGCTCACCAGGGGACCCACAGTGGGGGTTCTTC
d_gene: .; abundance: .; v_gene: TRBV19; j_gene: TRBJ2-7; CDR3aa: CASSPVLGEPDEQYF; CDR3nt: TGTGCCAGTAGTCCAGTCTTGGGGGAACCAGACGAGCAGTACTTC
d_gene: TRBD1; abundance: .; v_gene: TRBV27; j_gene: TRBJ2-7; CDR3aa: CASSFDRAYEQYF; CDR3nt: TGTGCCAGCAGTTTTGACAGGGCCTACGAGCAGTACTTC
d_gene: TRBD2; abundance: .; v_gene: TRBV4-1; j_gene: TRBJ2-1; CDR3aa: CASRQELAGGLHEQFF; CDR3nt: TGCGCCAGCAGACAAGAACTAGCGGGAGGGCTTCATGAGCAGTTCTTC
d_gene: TRBD1; abundance: .; v_gene: TRBV5-1; j_gene: TRBJ2-7; CDR3aa: CASSLERRQGAYEQYF; CDR3nt: TGCGCCAGCAGCTTGGAACGTCGACAGGGGGCCTACGAGCAGTACTTC
d_gene: TRBD2; abundance: .; v_gene: TRBV28; j_gene: TRBJ2-3; CDR3aa: CASSSGGAGRADTQYF; CDR3nt: TGTGCCAGCAGTAGCGGGGGAGCGGGAAGGGCAGATACGCAGTATTTT
d_gene: .; abundance: .; v_gene: TRBV6-4; j_gene: TRBJ2-7; CDR3aa: CASSGGRGRGTYEQYF; CDR3nt: TGTGCCAGCAGCGGGGGTCGGGGAAGAGGGACCTACGAGCAGTACTTC
d_gene: .; abundance: .; v_gene: TRBV7-8; j_gene: TRBJ2-3; CDR3aa: CASSSGPGVADTQYF; CDR3nt: TGTGCCAGCAGCTCGGGTCCCGGGGTCGCAGATACGCAGTATTTT
d_gene: .; abundance: .; v_gene: TRBV9; j_gene: TRBJ2-7; CDR3aa: CASSVGMDGYEQYF; CDR3nt: TGTGCCAGCAGCGTAGGAATGGATGGGTACGAGCAGTACTTC
d_gene: .; abundance: .; v_gene: TRBV27; j_gene: TRBJ1-1; CDR3aa: CASSKPLSTEAFF; CDR3nt: TGTGCCAGCAGTAAACCCTTGAGCACTGAAGCTTTCTTT
d_gene: .; abundance: .; v_gene: TRBV6-5; j_gene: TRBJ2-2; CDR3aa: CASSYSKGTYIGELFF; CDR3nt: TGTGCCAGCAGTTACTCGAAAGGGACTTATATCGGGGAGCTGTTTTTT
d_gene: TRBD2; abundance: once; v_gene: TRBV28; j_gene: TRBJ2-5; CDR3aa: CASSFLAVQETQYF; CDR3nt: TGTGCCAGCAGTTTCCTAGCGGTGCAAGAGACCCAGTACTTC
d_gene: .; abundance: .; v_gene: TRBV5-5; j_gene: TRBJ2-3; CDR3aa: CASSLGFLNTDTQYF; CDR3nt: TGTGCCAGCAGCTTGGGGTTTCTCAACACAGATACGCAGTATTTT
d_gene: TRBD2; abundance: once; v_gene: TRBV10-3; j_gene: TRBJ2-1; CDR3aa: CAISESGLAGNEQFF; CDR3nt: TGTGCCATCAGTGAGTCTGGACTAGCGGGTAATGAGCAGTTCTTC
d_gene: TRBD2; abundance: .; v_gene: TRBV19; j_gene: TRBJ2-7; CDR3aa: CASSPGGLAGARYEQYF; CDR3nt: TGTGCCAGTAGTCCAGGGGGACTAGCGGGAGCCAGGTACGAGCAGTACTTC
d_gene: .; abundance: .; v_gene: TRBV19; j_gene: TRBJ1-3; CDR3aa: CASSIITGSGNTIYF; CDR3nt: TGTGCCAGTAGTATCATCACGGGTTCGGGAAACACCATATATTTT
d_gene: .; abundance: .; v_gene: TRBV7-2; j_gene: TRBJ2-6; CDR3aa: CASTLDGTGANVLTF; CDR3nt: TGTGCCAGCACCCTCGACGGGACTGGGGCCAACGTCCTGACTTTC
d_gene: TRBD2; abundance: .; v_gene: TRBV6-6; j_gene: TRBJ2-7; CDR3aa: CASSVSREGRYEQYF; CDR3nt: TGTGCCAGCAGTGTAAGTCGGGAGGGCCGGTACGAGCAGTACTTC
d_gene: TRBD2; abundance: .; v_gene: TRBV7-8; j_gene: TRBJ2-5; CDR3aa: CASSLGAGGGQETQYF; CDR3nt: TGTGCCAGCAGCTTAGGGGCGGGAGGGGGTCAAGAGACCCAGTACTTC
d_gene: .; abundance: .; v_gene: TRBV5-1; j_gene: TRBJ1-3; CDR3aa: CASSLGQVNSGNTIYF; CDR3nt: TGCGCCAGCAGCTTGGGACAGGTGAACTCTGGAAACACCATATATTTT
d_gene: .; abundance: .; v_gene: TRBV7-8; j_gene: TRBJ2-4; CDR3aa: CASSSELLAKNIQYF; CDR3nt: TGTGCCAGCAGCTCGGAGTTACTAGCCAAAAACATTCAGTACTTC
d_gene: TRBD1; abundance: .; v_gene: TRBV5-1; j_gene: TRBJ1-4; CDR3aa: CASSHRGANEKLFF; CDR3nt: TGCGCCAGCAGCCACAGGGGGGCGAATGAAAAACTGTTTTTT
d_gene: .; abundance: .; v_gene: TRBV28; j_gene: TRBJ1-1; CDR3aa: CASSHGRMNTEAFF; CDR3nt: TGTGCCAGCAGCCACGGACGGATGAACACTGAAGCTTTCTTT
d_gene: .; abundance: .; v_gene: TRBV5-1; j_gene: TRBJ2-2; CDR3aa: CASSPGTFTGELFF; CDR3nt: TGCGCCAGCAGCCCCGGGACATTCACCGGGGAGCTGTTTTTT
d_gene: TRBD1; abundance: .; v_gene: TRBV18; j_gene: TRBJ1-2; CDR3aa: CASSPWQGASNYGYTF; CDR3nt: TGTGCCAGCTCACCTTGGCAGGGGGCCTCTAACTATGGCTACACCTTC
d_gene: TRBD2; abundance: .; v_gene: TRBV15; j_gene: TRBJ2-7; CDR3aa: CATSALAGHGEQYF; CDR3nt: TGTGCCACCAGTGCACTAGCGGGTCATGGCGAGCAGTACTTC
d_gene: TRBD1; abundance: once; v_gene: TRBV5-4; j_gene: TRBJ1-2; CDR3aa: CASSLGQEPVYGYTF; CDR3nt: TGTGCCAGCAGCCTCGGACAGGAACCGGTCTATGGCTACACCTTC
d_gene: TRBD2; abundance: .; v_gene: TRBV5-4; j_gene: TRBJ2-7; CDR3aa: CASSQGLAGEGSYEQYF; CDR3nt: TGTGCCAGCAGCCAGGGACTAGCGGGAGAGGGGTCCTACGAGCAGTACTTC
d_gene: TRBD2; abundance: .; v_gene: TRBV5-4; j_gene: TRBJ2-7; CDR3aa: CASSSGLEAGLGSSEQYF; CDR3nt: TGTGCCAGCAGCTCAGGGTTGGAAGCGGGACTCGGGAGCTCCGAGCAGTACTTC
d_gene: TRBD1; abundance: .; v_gene: TRBV9; j_gene: TRBJ2-7; CDR3aa: CASSVSDGSGQGAVEQYF; CDR3nt: TGTGCCAGCAGCGTATCGGATGGCTCGGGACAGGGGGCGGTTGAGCAGTACTTC
d_gene: TRBD2; abundance: .; v_gene: TRBV10-1; j_gene: TRBJ2-2; CDR3aa: CASSEGSREVGELFF; CDR3nt: TGCGCCAGCAGTGAAGGCTCGCGGGAGGTCGGGGAGCTGTTTTTT
d_gene: .; abundance: .; v_gene: TRBV4-1; j_gene: TRBJ2-1; CDR3aa: CASSQVDLGHEQFF; CDR3nt: TGCGCCAGCAGCCAAGTGGACCTCGGTCATGAGCAGTTCTTC
d_gene: TRBD2; abundance: .; v_gene: TRBV28; j_gene: TRBJ2-1; CDR3aa: CASSPLLAGVVNEQFF; CDR3nt: TGTGCCAGCAGTCCCCTACTAGCGGGAGTTGTAAATGAGCAGTTCTTC